Listed below are T cell receptor beta chains from one sample, sequenced in a study of shared clonotypes between healthy human individuals. The table came from immunoSEQ multiplex PCR; TCRdb's copy has only in-frame clones and leaves some out. Of roughly 2.4 million clones listed, nearly 97% are singletons. The sequenced material came from naive CD4+ T cells sorted from blood. These receptors came from a man aged 18 to 30 in good health. Both conserved end residues are trimmed from each CDR3. Not every row has a clone size; where given, it reads once, few, many or a size class.

v_gene	abundance	j_gene	CDR3aa
TRBV19	NA	TRBJ2-1	ASSPPGRYNEQF
TRBV7-2	NA	TRBJ1-2	ASSFRAAGYGYT
TRBV30	NA	TRBJ1-5	AWSSTRTAFYSNQPQH
TRBV5-1	once	TRBJ2-7	ASSLVGQSYEQY
TRBV4-3	NA	TRBJ1-6	ASSQMTGDSPLH
TRBV9	NA	TRBJ2-1	ASSVVDRGPFINEQF
TRBV19	NA	TRBJ1-2	ASSIIGGGTYGYT
TRBV11-1	NA	TRBJ2-7	ASSSRQGPYEQY
TRBV5-8	NA	TRBJ1-6	ASIRGGSYNSPLH
TRBV6-5	NA	TRBJ1-3	ASSSLGGVGNTIY
TRBV30	NA	TRBJ2-2	AWSVPLTSGGGELF
TRBV20-1	NA	TRBJ1-1	LAPSNTEAF
TRBV6-6	NA	TRBJ1-3	ASSYGQGGGNTIY
TRBV5-1	NA	TRBJ2-3	ASRPITGGQTDTQY